Shown below are 29 T cell receptor beta chains from a single sample sequenced in a study of early T cells in non-severe SARS-CoV-2 infection. From the 5' RACE reads, TCRdb called clonotypes with MiXCR, one entry per CDR3 protein. The sample gives more than 50,000 distinct CDR3 sequences, roughly 9.2% of which show up once; 3.5% to 5% is in the top ten. The sample was whole blood. These receptors were taken from an adult who was a healthcare worker with PCR-confirmed SARS-CoV-2 infection or an uninfected control (not recorded which).

This clonotype was counted at least ten times. J is TRBJ2-2 and V is TRBV29-1; maybe TRBD2 (5 bases). V was pared by 4 bases and J by 0 bases, with 12 bases between. The germline gives CDR1 SQVTM, CDR2 ANQGSEA. The CDR3 contains 15 residues. Written as DNA, the CDR3 is TGCAGCGTTGCTCGGGGTGATTCGAACACCGGGGAGCTGTTTTTT. It specifies CSVARGDSNTGELFF.

Comment on this clonotype: The junction shows a germline mismatch at one end, possibly a read error. V usage is TRBV5-1 and J usage is TRBJ2-1; D is perhaps TRBD2 (5 bases). CDR1 is SGHRS, CDR2 YFSETQ, per germline. The CDR3 consists of 15 residues. The CDR3 sequence is CATSLVSGSYNEQFF. CDR3 nucleotides: TGCGCCACCAGCTTGGTGAGCGGATCCTACAATGAGCAGTTCTTC. The variable domain in full, with the rest retrieved from reference TRBV5-1 and TRBJ2-1, is KAGVTQTPRYLIKTRGQQVTLSCSPISGHRSVSWYQQTPGQGLQFLFEYFSETQRNKGNFPGRFSGRQFSNSRSEMNVSTLELGDSALYLCATSLVSGSYNEQFFGPGTRLTVL.

This clonotype was counted ten times or more. The chain carries TRBV19 and TRBJ2-7; perhaps TRBD1 as D (6 bases). V gave up 6 bases and J gave up 1 base, with 19 bases separating them. Germline values: CDR1 LNHDA, CDR2 SQIVND (reference sequence). CDR3 length equals 16 residues. The CDR3 spells CASSQDRNRPSYEQYF. The CDR3 region has the DNA TGTGCCAGTAGCCAAGACAGGAACCGCCCATCCTACGAGCAGTACTTC.

The table lists this clonotype with many counts. The chain joins TRBV6-6 to TRBJ1-2; 7 nucleotides align to TRBD1. J gave up 6 bases and V 5 bases, and 3 bases lay outside the gene matches. This CDR3 comprises 12 residues. The germline CDR1 and CDR2 sequences are MNHNY and SVGAGI (reference sequence). The CDR3 loop reads CASSRDSNGYTF. As DNA, the CDR3 is TGTGCCAGCAGTCGGGACAGTAATGGCTACACCTTC.

This clonotype was counted ten times or more. The chain recombines TRBV20-1 with TRBJ1-3; D remains unclear. The CDR3 contains 15 residues. CDR1 is DFQATT, CDR2 SNEGSKA, per germline (reference sequence). V lost 0 bases and J 0 bases, leaving 9 bases between the germline ends. CDR3 in amino acids: CSARDLRRSGNTIYF. The DNA of the CDR3 is TGCAGTGCTAGAGATTTACGACGCTCTGGAAACACCATATATTTT.

The rearrangement joins TRBV28 to TRBJ2-5; D call uncertain. This CDR3 spans 12 amino acids. Germline lookup yields CDR1 MDHEN and CDR2 SYDVKM. Trimming took off 5 bases at V and 4 bases at J, with 8 bases between the two ends. CDR3 DNA: TGTGCCAGCAGTCCCTCGTCAGAGACCCAGTACTTC. Translated: CASSPSSETQYF.

This clonotype was counted many times. The CDR3 protein is CAISEGTVSYEQYF. DNA for the CDR3: TGTGCCATCAGTGAAGGGACAGTCTCCTACGAGCAGTACTTC. The chain carries TRBV10-3 and TRBJ2-7; 7 bases match TRBD1. CDR1 is ENHRY, CDR2 SYGVKD, per germline. The CDR3 is made up of 14 amino acids. The V and J ends lost 3 bases and 0 bases, in that order; junction bases with no gene match: 2.

Many counts were recorded for this clonotype. This chain joins TRBV19 and TRBJ1-5, with a tentative D call TRBD1 (6 bases). The ends were cut back, 3 bases at V and 6 bases at J, with 15 bases in the middle. Germline V gene lookup returns CDR1 LNHDA and CDR2 SQIVND (reference sequence). CDR3 length equals 15 residues. The CDR3 nucleotides are TGTGCCAGTAGTATTTCCCGGGGGCACGGTCAGCCCCAGCATTTT. This encodes CASSISRGHGQPQHF.

This clonotype came up a few times. This CDR3 reads CASSSDGGNTEAFF. The CDR3 DNA sequence: TGTGCCAGTAGTTCCGACGGCGGGAACACTGAAGCTTTCTTT. The chain is built from TRBV19 and TRBJ1-1; no clear D. The V end lost 5 bases, the J end lost 1 base, and 11 bases lay between the germline ends. Germline loops: CDR1 LNHDA, CDR2 SQIVND (reference sequence). This CDR3 contains 14 residues.

This clonotype appeared many times. The chain joins TRBV6-1 to TRBJ1-1, with 9 nucleotides matching TRBD1. Germline V gene lookup returns CDR1 MNHNS and CDR2 SASEGT. The length of the CDR3 is 13 residues. J was trimmed by 7 bases and V by 6 bases; bases with no gene match: 6. CDR3 in DNA: TGTGCCAGCAGCCGGACAGGGGCTGATGAAGCTTTCTTT. Encoded protein: CASSRTGADEAFF.

The rearrangement links TRBV7-2 to TRBJ2-7, with 9 bases fitting TRBD1. Germline assignment: CDR1 SGHTA and CDR2 FQGNSA. V shed 5 bases, J shed 1 base, and the junction held 6 bases outside the gene matches. CDR3 length: 15 residues. DNA for the CDR3: TGTGCCAGCAGCCCTCAACAGGGGGCTTCCTACGAGCAGTACTTC. Translated, it gives CASSPQQGASYEQYF.

This clonotype was counted only a few times. This rearrangement joins TRBV20-1 to TRBJ2-1, with 9 bases that match TRBD1. V shed 1 base and J 7 bases; nucleotides not matched to a gene: 8. Germline loops: CDR1 DFQATT, CDR2 SNEGSKA (reference sequence). CDR3 size: 15 residues. CDR3 sequence (DNA): TGCAGTGCTAGAGTAATGGGACAGGGTGGTAATGAGCAGTTCTTC. This codes for CSARVMGQGGNEQFF.

This clonotype was observed a handful of times. This chain connects TRBV7-3 to TRBJ1-5; D is ambiguous. This CDR3 has 16 residues. CDR1 and CDR2 from the germline V gene are SGHTA and FQGTGA. V lost 4 bases, J lost 1 base, and 14 bases lay in between. This CDR3 reads CASSSTRPGSNQPQHF. DNA for the CDR3: TGTGCCAGCAGCTCGACACGCCCTGGGAGCAATCAGCCCCAGCATTTT.

This clonotype was recorded many times. The CDR3 DNA reads as TGCAGTGCTACCCACCTCGCTGGCGAGCAGTACTTC. Translation: CSATHLAGEQYF. The chain uses TRBV20-1 and TRBJ2-7; D is ambiguous. The CDR3 has 12 residues. Germline loops: CDR1 DFQATT, CDR2 SNEGSKA (reference sequence). Trimming took off 4 bases at V and 6 bases at J, with 13 bases between the two ends.

This clonotype occurred a few times. This sequence joins TRBV11-2 and TRBJ2-7; D is possibly TRBD2 (5 bases). With 5 bases removed from V and 3 bases from J, the gap between germline ends came to 14 bases. This CDR3 comprises 14 residues. Germline V gives CDR1 SGHAT, CDR2 FQNNGV. This CDR3 reads CASSPVGGFYEQYF. The CDR3 bases are TGTGCCAGCAGCCCCGTAGGCGGGTTCTACGAGCAGTACTTC.

This clonotype was counted many times. V usage is TRBV5-4 and J usage is TRBJ2-1; the match to TRBD2 covers 14 bases. The CDR3 is 16 amino acids. Germline lookup yields CDR1 SGHNT and CDR2 YYREEE (reference sequence). V gave up 3 bases and J gave up 5 bases; unmatched junction bases: 4. The CDR3 here is CASSSRLAGGHNEQFF. CDR3 coding DNA: TGTGCCAGCAGCTCTCGACTAGCGGGAGGGCACAATGAGCAGTTCTTC.

The chain combines TRBV4-2 with TRBJ2-3; 8 positions match TRBD2. CDR1 and CDR2 (germline): LGHNA, YNFKEQ. Trimming cost V 6 bases and J 0 bases; bases outside gene matches: 8. This CDR3 region has 16 residues. In DNA, the CDR3 is TGTGCCAGCAGGCTCAGCGGGGGTTCTAGCACAGATACGCAGTATTTT. Amino acids: CASRLSGGSSTDTQYF.

In its sample, this clonotype was seen many times. The chain links TRBV11-2 to TRBJ2-2, with D uncertain. This CDR3 spans 14 amino acids. The V gene's germline CDR1 is SGHAT and CDR2 FQNNGV. Trimming stripped 6 bases from V and 0 bases from J, with 8 bases between. The CDR3 DNA reads TGTGCCAGCAGTCTACAGCCGAACACCGGGGAGCTGTTTTTT. Residues: CASSLQPNTGELFF.

This rearrangement joins TRBV20-1 to TRBJ2-4; 7 nucleotides agree with TRBD1. The CDR3 consists of 15 residues. CDR1 is DFQATT, CDR2 SNEGSKA, per germline (reference sequence). V trimming: 5 bases; J trimming: 6 bases; junction bases outside the gene matches: 13. The CDR3 reads CSAESGTVVGNIQYF. The CDR3 DNA is TGCAGTGCTGAGTCCGGGACAGTGGTTGGAAACATTCAGTACTTC.

This clonotype was seen ten or more times. This chain joins TRBV6-1 and TRBJ1-5; no definite D call. The CDR3 runs 14 residues. V lost 5 bases and J lost 4, with 12 bases in between. The germline gives CDR1 MNHNS, CDR2 SASEGT. CDR3 sequence: CASSHVDPNQPQHF. CDR3 bases: TGTGCCAGCAGTCATGTAGACCCTAATCAGCCCCAGCATTTT.

This clonotype was recorded many times. V and J are TRBV5-4 and TRBJ1-4; weak D call: TRBD1 (5 bases). The CDR3 sequence is 15 residues long. The V gene's germline CDR1 is SGHNT and CDR2 YYREEE (reference sequence). The ends were cut back, 0 bases at V and 4 bases at J, with 10 bases in the middle. This CDR3 is CASSLEGTNNEKLFF. The CDR3 DNA reads as TGTGCCAGCAGCTTGGAGGGGACGAATAATGAAAAACTGTTTTTT.

This clonotype was detected a few times. The chain employs TRBV29-1 and TRBJ2-7; 10 bases align to TRBD1. In germline, CDR1 is SQVTM, CDR2 ANQGSEA. The CDR3 has 15 amino acids. V lost 0 bases and J lost 4; bases outside the gene matches: 6. DNA of the CDR3: TGCAGCGTTGAAGACTGGACAGGGGGACGTTACGAGCAGTACTTC. Its translation is CSVEDWTGGRYEQYF.

Ten or more counts support this clonotype. This sequence joins TRBV7-8 and TRBJ2-2, with 7 bases matching TRBD1. Per the germline V gene, CDR1 is SGHVS and CDR2 is FQNEAQ. V was clipped by 5 bases and J by 1 base; unmatched bases: 4. This CDR3 region has 15 residues. This chain's CDR3 is CASSPTGKNTGELFF. Written as DNA, the CDR3 is TGTGCCAGCAGCCCGACAGGGAAGAACACCGGGGAGCTGTTTTTT.

This clonotype was observed many times. The chain couples TRBV2 to TRBJ2-3; D gene uncertain. Deletions cut 7 bases from V and 0 bases from J, with 11 bases between. The V gene's germline CDR1 is SNHLY and CDR2 FYNNEI. The CDR3 covers 14 residues. The CDR3 loop is CASNRQGSTDTQYF. CDR3 DNA sequence: TGTGCCAGCAACCGGCAAGGGAGCACAGATACGCAGTATTTT.

The table lists this clonotype with many counts. The chain is built from TRBV2 and TRBJ2-5; D gene uncertain. This CDR3 has 15 residues. V gave up 4 bases and J gave up 4 bases, with 16 bases separating them. Germline V lookup: CDR1 SNHLY, CDR2 FYNNEI. In DNA, the CDR3 is TGTGCCAGCAGTGCGCGGCCTCAAGCCGGAGAGACCCAGTACTTC. Translation gives CASSARPQAGETQYF.

The table lists this clonotype with many counts. This chain joins TRBV5-1 and TRBJ2-1, with TRBD1 as a possible D gene (6 bases). This CDR3 is built from 13 residues. The ends were cut back, 0 bases at V and 8 bases at J, with 9 bases in the middle. Germline V gene data show CDR1 as SGHRS and CDR2 as YFSETQ. In DNA, the CDR3 is TGCGCCAGCAGCTTGGGACAGGCTGATGAGCAGTTCTTC. It yields the protein CASSLGQADEQFF.

This clonotype has ten or more counts. The chain links TRBV19 to TRBJ1-2; TRBD1 might be the D (5 bases). The CDR3 length is 16 residues. In germline, CDR1 is LNHDA, CDR2 SQIVND (reference sequence). The V end was cut by 3 bases, the J end by 0 bases, with 14 bases between. Written as DNA, the CDR3 is TGTGCCAGTAGTATGGGGGACGGCAGAGCTAACTATGGCTACACCTTC. Translating gives CASSMGDGRANYGYTF.

Many counts were recorded for this clonotype. The rearrangement uses TRBV20-1 and TRBJ2-5; a possible D gene is TRBD2 (6 bases). The CDR3 sequence is 14 residues long. In germline, CDR1 is DFQATT, CDR2 SNEGSKA (reference sequence). V was shortened by 8 bases and J by 1 base, with 17 bases between the two germline ends. The CDR3 reads CSTPGLNVQETQYF. The DNA of the CDR3 is TGCAGTACCCCGGGACTTAACGTCCAAGAGACCCAGTACTTC.

At least ten counts were recorded for this clonotype. V usage is TRBV7-9 and J usage is TRBJ1-3, with 9 bases matching TRBD1. CDR1 and CDR2 from the germline V gene are SEHNR and FQNEAQ (reference sequence). CDR3 size: 16 residues. V shed 5 bases and J 3 bases; nucleotides not matched to a gene: 8. DNA for the CDR3: TGTGCCAGCAGCATGGCCGGGACAGGGTTTGGAAACACCATATATTTT. Translated, it gives CASSMAGTGFGNTIYF.